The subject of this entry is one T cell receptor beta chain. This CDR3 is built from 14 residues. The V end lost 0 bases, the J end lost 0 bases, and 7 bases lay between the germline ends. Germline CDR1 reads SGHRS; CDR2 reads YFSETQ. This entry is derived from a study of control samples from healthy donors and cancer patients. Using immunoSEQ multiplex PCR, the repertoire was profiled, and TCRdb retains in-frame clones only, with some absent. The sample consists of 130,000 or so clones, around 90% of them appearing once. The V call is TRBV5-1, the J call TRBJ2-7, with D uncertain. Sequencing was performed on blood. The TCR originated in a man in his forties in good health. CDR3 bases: TGCGCCAGCAGCTTGGCAGAGAGCTCCTACGAGCAGTACTTC. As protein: CASSLAESSYEQYF.